A selection of T cell receptor beta chains follows, all from one sample in a study of T cell responses to AZD1222 COVID-19 vaccine. Profiling relied on immunoSEQ multiplex PCR, and the TCRdb table lists in-frame clones only, not all of them. The repertoire holds fewer than 130,000 clones, around 90% seen once, with more than 14% in the top ten. Source: peripheral blood, taken 28 days after the second AZD1222 dose. These receptors were obtained from an adult who received the AZD1222 COVID-19 vaccine. CDR3s include the opening cysteine and the closing phenylalanine or tryptophan. D genes are given only for firm matches. Some rows mark clone size as missing; the rest say once, few, many or name a class of expanded clone.

d_gene,j_gene,v_gene,abundance,CDR3aa,CDR3nt
TRBD1,TRBJ2-7,TRBV6-1,NA,CASSEFPGQYYEQYF,TGTGCCAGCAGTGAATTTCCGGGACAGTACTACGAGCAGTACTTC
NA,TRBJ2-3,TRBV7-9,NA,CASSLAQGDTQYF,TGTGCCAGCAGCTTAGCGCAGGGCGATACGCAGTATTTT
NA,TRBJ1-4,TRBV4-1,NA,CASSQDRIPNEKLFF,TGCGCCAGCAGCCAAGACAGAATCCCTAATGAAAAACTGTTTTTT
TRBD1,TRBJ2-2,TRBV6-4,NA,CASSSWTGGVAGELFF,TGTGCCAGCAGTTCCTGGACAGGGGGCGTCGCCGGGGAGCTGTTTTTT
NA,TRBJ1-2,TRBV19,NA,CASSISGNSYGYTF,TGTGCCAGTAGTATATCGGGGAACTCCTATGGCTACACCTTC
NA,TRBJ1-4,TRBV2,NA,CASSEAFGEKLFF,TGTGCCAGCAGTGAAGCTTTTGGTGAAAAACTGTTTTTT
NA,TRBJ2-5,TRBV20-1,NA,CSASKGETQYF,TGCAGTGCTAGTAAGGGGGAGACCCAGTACTTC
TRBD1,TRBJ1-1,TRBV19,NA,CASSNRQGEAFF,TGTGCCAGTAGTAATAGACAGGGTGAAGCTTTCTTT
TRBD1,TRBJ1-2,TRBV5-6,NA,CASSRGQGDGYTF,TGTGCCAGCAGCCGGGGACAGGGAGATGGCTACACCTTC
NA,TRBJ1-5,TRBV6-6,NA,CASRDGDNQPQHF,TGTGCCAGCAGGGATGGGGACAATCAGCCCCAGCATTTT
NA,TRBJ2-1,TRBV6-4,NA,CASSLSSYNEQFF,TGTGCCAGCAGCTTGTCGTCCTACAATGAGCAGTTCTTC
NA,TRBJ2-7,TRBV28,NA,CASSSGNSYEQYF,TGTGCCAGCAGTTCCGGGAACTCCTACGAGCAGTACTTC
NA,TRBJ2-5,TRBV5-1,NA,CASSLGLARGETQYF,TGCGCCAGCAGCCTGGGACTGGCGAGGGGGGAGACCCAGTACTTC
TRBD2,TRBJ2-7,TRBV7-6,NA,CASSLEAGRAGEQYF,TGTGCCAGCAGCTTAGAGGCCGGGAGGGCGGGCGAGCAGTACTTC
NA,TRBJ2-7,TRBV5-1,NA,CASSSQALDSGVEQYF,TGCGCCAGCAGCTCACAAGCCCTGGACAGTGGCGTGGAGCAGTACTTC
TRBD1,TRBJ1-2,TRBV6-5,once,CASSYSGQGEGYTF,TGTGCCAGCAGTTACAGTGGACAGGGTGAAGGCTACACCTTC
TRBD2,TRBJ2-1,TRBV19,NA,CASSKRTSGYNEQFF,TGTGCCAGTAGTAAGCGGACTAGCGGTTACAATGAGCAGTTCTTC
NA,TRBJ2-5,TRBV5-1,NA,CASSLQGLGSETQYF,TGCGCCAGCAGCTTGCAGGGTTTAGGGTCAGAGACCCAGTACTTC
NA,TRBJ1-1,TRBV29-1,NA,CSVVRRDTEAFF,TGCAGCGTTGTTAGGCGAGACACTGAAGCTTTCTTT
NA,TRBJ1-4,TRBV5-5,NA,CASSSGQFGNEKLFF,TGTGCCAGCAGCTCCGGACAGTTCGGTAATGAAAAACTGTTTTTT
TRBD1,TRBJ1-2,TRBV5-1,NA,CASSLRQGETNGYTF,TGCGCCAGCAGCCTTAGACAGGGTGAGACTAATGGCTACACCTTC
TRBD1,TRBJ2-7,TRBV5-6,NA,CASSLGRTGGQYF,TGTGCCAGCAGCTTGGGACGGACAGGGGGCCAGTACTTC
TRBD2,TRBJ2-7,TRBV18,NA,CASSPSGRAGYEQYF,TGTGCCAGCTCCCCTAGCGGGAGGGCCGGGTACGAGCAGTACTTC
NA,TRBJ1-5,TRBV5-1,NA,CASSLQGGSNQPQHF,TGCGCCAGCAGCTTGCAGGGAGGTAGCAATCAGCCCCAGCATTTT
NA,TRBJ1-2,TRBV5-4,few,CASSLGESGARYGYTF,TGTGCCAGCAGCTTGGGCGAGTCCGGGGCCCGCTATGGCTACACCTTC
TRBD1,TRBJ2-7,TRBV6-5,once,CASIVTGGPYEQYF,TGTGCCAGCATCGTGACAGGGGGCCCCTACGAGCAGTACTTC
TRBD1,TRBJ2-7,TRBV5-1,NA,CASSLGQYYEQYF,TGCGCCAGCAGCCTGGGACAGTACTACGAGCAGTACTTC
NA,TRBJ1-1,TRBV7-9,NA,CASTPWGSRGLNTEAFF,TGTGCCAGCACCCCATGGGGAAGCCGGGGACTCAACACTGAAGCTTTCTTT
NA,TRBJ1-6,TRBV18,NA,CASSPRSRSYNSPLHF,TGTGCCAGCTCACCACGTTCGAGATCCTATAATTCACCCCTCCACTTT
NA,TRBJ1-2,TRBV6-5,NA,CASISPGGYGYTF,TGTGCCAGCATTTCGCCTGGGGGCTATGGCTACACCTTC
NA,TRBJ1-3,TRBV3-1/TRBV3-2,few,CASSPGGAESSGNTIYF,TGTGCCAGCAGCCCCGGTGGAGCCGAGAGCTCTGGAAACACCATATATTTT
TRBD2,TRBJ2-1,TRBV24-1,NA,CATSDPRGGLNEQFF,TGTGCCACCAGTGACCCCCGCGGGGGGCTCAATGAGCAGTTCTTC
TRBD1,TRBJ1-1,TRBV19,NA,CASSITGGAAEAFF,TGTGCCAGTAGTATAACAGGGGGCGCCGCTGAAGCTTTCTTT
NA,TRBJ2-5,TRBV7-3,NA,CASSLVAGQGTQYF,TGTGCCAGCAGCTTAGTTGCAGGTCAAGGAACCCAGTACTTC
NA,TRBJ2-5,TRBV7-9,few,CASSARALEETQYF,TGTGCCAGCAGCGCCCGAGCGTTGGAAGAGACCCAGTACTTC
TRBD1,TRBJ2-5,TRBV5-1,once,CASSSETGSDETQYF,TGCGCCAGCAGCTCAGAGACAGGGTCGGATGAGACCCAGTACTTC
NA,TRBJ2-2,TRBV7-8,many,CASSKQNTGELFF,TGTGCCAGCAGCAAACAGAACACCGGGGAGCTGTTTTTT
TRBD2,TRBJ2-7,TRBV27,once,CASSLIWTSGRAPTYEQYF,TGTGCCAGCAGTTTAATATGGACTAGCGGGAGGGCCCCCACCTACGAGCAGTACTTC
NA,TRBJ2-1,TRBV5-1,once,CASSLGLSSEQFF,TGCGCCAGCAGCTTGGGGCTAAGCTCTGAGCAGTTCTTC
NA,TRBJ2-3,TRBV7-6,NA,CASSLAGGHHTQYF,TGTGCCAGCAGCTTAGCGGGGGGGCACCATACGCAGTATTTT
NA,TRBJ1-2,TRBV30,NA,CAWSVMGARNYGYTF,TGTGCCTGGAGTGTAATGGGGGCGCGTAACTATGGCTACACCTTC
TRBD1,TRBJ2-7,TRBV7-6,NA,CASSLNTGTGNEQYF,TGTGCCAGCAGCTTAAACACCGGGACAGGGAACGAGCAGTACTTC
TRBD2,TRBJ2-3,TRBV7-8,NA,CASSPTREGGRYF,TGTGCCAGCAGCCCCACCCGGGAGGGTGGGAGGTATTTT
TRBD1,TRBJ2-7,TRBV7-9,NA,CASSFSGTGLSYEQYF,TGTGCCAGCAGCTTCAGTGGGACAGGCTTGTCCTACGAGCAGTACTTC
TRBD1,TRBJ1-2,TRBV28,NA,CASTMGQGMSYTF,TGTGCCAGCACGATGGGACAGGGAATGAGCTACACCTTC
TRBD1,TRBJ1-5,TRBV12-3/TRBV12-4,NA,CASSLNRGQPQHF,TGTGCCAGCAGCCTTAACAGGGGCCAGCCCCAGCATTTT
TRBD1,TRBJ1-5,TRBV4-1,NA,CASSQTGSSNQPQHF,TGCGCCAGCAGCCAGACAGGGTCCAGCAATCAGCCCCAGCATTTT
NA,TRBJ1-5,TRBV7-2,NA,CASSLEEYQPQHF,TGTGCCAGCAGCTTAGAGGAATATCAGCCCCAGCATTTT
TRBD1,TRBJ1-2,TRBV27,NA,CASTPGQPYGYTF,TGTGCCAGCACCCCGGGACAGCCCTATGGCTACACCTTC
NA,TRBJ1-5,TRBV19,NA,CASQAGGGNQPQHF,TGTGCCAGTCAGGCGGGGGGTGGCAATCAGCCCCAGCATTTT
NA,TRBJ2-1,TRBV24-1,NA,CATSDLGAGSSYNEQFF,TGTGCCACCAGTGATTTGGGGGCAGGGAGCTCCTACAATGAGCAGTTCTTC